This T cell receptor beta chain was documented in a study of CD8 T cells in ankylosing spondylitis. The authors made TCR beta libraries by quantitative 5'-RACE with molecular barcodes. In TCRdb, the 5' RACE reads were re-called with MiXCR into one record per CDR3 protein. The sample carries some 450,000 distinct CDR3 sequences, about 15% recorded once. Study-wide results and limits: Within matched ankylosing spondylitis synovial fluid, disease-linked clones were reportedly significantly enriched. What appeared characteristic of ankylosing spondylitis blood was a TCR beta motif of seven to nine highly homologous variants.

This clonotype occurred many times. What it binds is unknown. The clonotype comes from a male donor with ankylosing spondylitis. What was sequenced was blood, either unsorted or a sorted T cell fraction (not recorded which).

Here the CDR3 reads CASSLGATGNQPQHF. CDR3 sequence (DNA): TGTGCCAGCAGTCTGGGGGCAACCGGCAATCAGCCCCAGCATTTT. The chain employs TRBV27 and TRBJ1-5; D perhaps matches TRBD1 (6 bases). V gave up 5 bases and J gave up 2 bases, with 13 bases separating them. Germline V gene sequence: CDR1 MNHEY, CDR2 SMNVEV (reference sequence). The CDR3 spans 15 residues.